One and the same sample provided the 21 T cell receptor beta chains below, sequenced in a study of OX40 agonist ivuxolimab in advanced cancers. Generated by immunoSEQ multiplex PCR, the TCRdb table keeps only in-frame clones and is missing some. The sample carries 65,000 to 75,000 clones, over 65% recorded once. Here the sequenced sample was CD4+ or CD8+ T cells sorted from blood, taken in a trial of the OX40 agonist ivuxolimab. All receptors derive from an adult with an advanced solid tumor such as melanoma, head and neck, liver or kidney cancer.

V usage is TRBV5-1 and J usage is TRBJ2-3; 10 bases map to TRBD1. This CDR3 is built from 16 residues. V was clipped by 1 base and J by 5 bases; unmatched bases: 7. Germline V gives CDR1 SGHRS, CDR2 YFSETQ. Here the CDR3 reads CASSLLRTGGKDTQYF. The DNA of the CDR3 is TGCGCCAGCAGCTTGCTCCGGACAGGGGGAAAAGATACGCAGTATTTT.

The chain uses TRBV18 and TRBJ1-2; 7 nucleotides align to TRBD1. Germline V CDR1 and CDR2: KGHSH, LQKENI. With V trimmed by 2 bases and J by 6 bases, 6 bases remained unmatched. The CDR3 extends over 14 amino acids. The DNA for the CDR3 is TGTGCCAGCTCACCAACGGGACAGAACAATGGCTACACCTTC. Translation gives CASSPTGQNNGYTF.

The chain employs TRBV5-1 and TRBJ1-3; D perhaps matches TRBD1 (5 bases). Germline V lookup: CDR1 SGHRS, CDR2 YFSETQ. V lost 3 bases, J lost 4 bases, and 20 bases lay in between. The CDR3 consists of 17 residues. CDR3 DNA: TGCGCCAGCAGCTCCCTGACCGGGGGTGGTCTCGGAAACACCATATATTTT. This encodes CASSSLTGGGLGNTIYF.

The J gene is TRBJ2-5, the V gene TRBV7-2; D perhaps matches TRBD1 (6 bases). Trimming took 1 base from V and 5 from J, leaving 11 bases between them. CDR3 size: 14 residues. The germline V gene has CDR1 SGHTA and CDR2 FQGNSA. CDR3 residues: CASSLGQAVETQYF. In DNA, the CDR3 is TGTGCCAGCAGCTTAGGACAGGCGGTGGAGACCCAGTACTTC.

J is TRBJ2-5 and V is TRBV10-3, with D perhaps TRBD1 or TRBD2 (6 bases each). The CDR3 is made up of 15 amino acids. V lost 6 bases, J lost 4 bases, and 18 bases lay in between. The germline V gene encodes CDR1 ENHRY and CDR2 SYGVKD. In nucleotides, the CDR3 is TGTGCCATCAGCCTCCATCCGGGGGCGGGAGAGACCCAGTACTTC. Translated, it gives CAISLHPGAGETQYF.

The DNA for the CDR3 is TGTGCCAGCAGCTTCGGACGGACCTCTGGGGCCAACGTCCTGACTTTC. Translated: CASSFGRTSGANVLTF. V and J are TRBV7-2 and TRBJ2-6; D unresolved. The germline V and J ends were trimmed by 3 bases and 0 bases, with 9 bases remaining between them. There are 16 residues in the CDR3. Germline lookup yields CDR1 SGHTA and CDR2 FQGNSA.

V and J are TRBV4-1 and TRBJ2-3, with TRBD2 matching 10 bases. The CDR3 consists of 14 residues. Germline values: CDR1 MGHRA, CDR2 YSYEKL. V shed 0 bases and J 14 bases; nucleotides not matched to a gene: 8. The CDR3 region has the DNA TGCGCCAGCAGCCAAGACGCTAGCGGGGGCCAGGGGTATTTT. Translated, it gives CASSQDASGGQGYF.

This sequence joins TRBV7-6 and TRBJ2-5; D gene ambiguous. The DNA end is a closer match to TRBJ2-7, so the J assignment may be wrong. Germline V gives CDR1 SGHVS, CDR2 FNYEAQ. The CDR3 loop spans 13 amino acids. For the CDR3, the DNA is TGTGCCAGCAGCTTAGACGGGTACGGCGAGCAGTACTTC. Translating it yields CASSLDGYGEQYF.

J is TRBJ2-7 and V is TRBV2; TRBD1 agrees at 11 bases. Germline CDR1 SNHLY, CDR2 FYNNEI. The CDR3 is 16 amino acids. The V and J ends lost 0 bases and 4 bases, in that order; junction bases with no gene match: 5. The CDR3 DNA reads TGTGCCAGCAGTGAAGCGGACAGGGGGCTTCGGTACGAGCAGTACTTC. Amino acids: CASSEADRGLRYEQYF. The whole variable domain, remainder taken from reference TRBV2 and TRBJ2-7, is EPEVTQTPSHQVTQMGQEVILRCVPISNHLYFYWYRQILGQKVEFLVSFYNNEISEKSEIFDDQFSVERPDGSNFTLKIRSTKLEDSAMYFCASSEADRGLRYEQYFGPGTRLTVT.

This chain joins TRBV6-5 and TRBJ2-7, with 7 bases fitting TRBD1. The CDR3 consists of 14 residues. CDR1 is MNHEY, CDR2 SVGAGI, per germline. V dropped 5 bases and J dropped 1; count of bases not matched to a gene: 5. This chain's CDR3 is CASSRPGQSYEQYF. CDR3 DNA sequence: TGTGCCAGCAGTCGCCCGGGACAGTCCTACGAGCAGTACTTC.

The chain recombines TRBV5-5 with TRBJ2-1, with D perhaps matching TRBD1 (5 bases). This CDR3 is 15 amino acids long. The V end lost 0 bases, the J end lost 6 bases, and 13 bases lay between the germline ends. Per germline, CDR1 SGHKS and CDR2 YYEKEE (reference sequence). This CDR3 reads CASSLEYQGFNEQFF. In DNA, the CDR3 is TGTGCCAGCAGCTTGGAATACCAGGGTTTCAATGAGCAGTTCTTC.

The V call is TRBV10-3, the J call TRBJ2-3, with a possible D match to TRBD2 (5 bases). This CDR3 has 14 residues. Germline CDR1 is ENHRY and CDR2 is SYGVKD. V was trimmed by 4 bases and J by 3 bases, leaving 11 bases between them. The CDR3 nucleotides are TGTGCCATCAGTGGGGGAGTGGTAACAGATACGCAGTATTTT. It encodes CAISGGVVTDTQYF.

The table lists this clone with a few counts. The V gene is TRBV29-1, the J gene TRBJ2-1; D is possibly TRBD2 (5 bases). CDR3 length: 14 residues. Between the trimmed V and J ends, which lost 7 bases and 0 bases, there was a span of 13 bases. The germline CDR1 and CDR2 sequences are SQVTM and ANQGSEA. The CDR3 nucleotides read TGCAGCGCATCGACGGGGAGCTCCTACAATGAGCAGTTCTTC. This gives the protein CSASTGSSYNEQFF.

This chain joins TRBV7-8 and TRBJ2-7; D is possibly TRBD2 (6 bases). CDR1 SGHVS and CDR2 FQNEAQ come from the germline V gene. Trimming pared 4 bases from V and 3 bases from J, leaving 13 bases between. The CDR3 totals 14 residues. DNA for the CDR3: TGTGCCAGCAGCTCGTACGGACTACACTACGAGCAGTACTTC. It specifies CASSSYGLHYEQYF.

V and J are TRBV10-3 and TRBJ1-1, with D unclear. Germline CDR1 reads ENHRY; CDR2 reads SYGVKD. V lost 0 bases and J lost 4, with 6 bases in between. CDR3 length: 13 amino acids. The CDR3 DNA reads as TGTGCCATCAGTGAGTCGCGCGGCACTGAAGCTTTCTTT. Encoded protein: CAISESRGTEAFF.

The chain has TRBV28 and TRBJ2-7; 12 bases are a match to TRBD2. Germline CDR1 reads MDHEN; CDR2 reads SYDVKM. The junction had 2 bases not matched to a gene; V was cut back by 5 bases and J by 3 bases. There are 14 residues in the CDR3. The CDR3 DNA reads TGTGCCAGCAGTGCGACTAGCGGGGGCTACGAGCAGTACTTC. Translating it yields CASSATSGGYEQYF. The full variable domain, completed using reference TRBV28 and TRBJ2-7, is DVKVTQSSRYLVKRTGEKVFLECVQDMDHENMFWYRQDPGLGLRLIYFSYDVKMKEKGDIPEGYSVSREKKERFSLILESASTNQTSMYLCASSATSGGYEQYFGPGTRLTVT.

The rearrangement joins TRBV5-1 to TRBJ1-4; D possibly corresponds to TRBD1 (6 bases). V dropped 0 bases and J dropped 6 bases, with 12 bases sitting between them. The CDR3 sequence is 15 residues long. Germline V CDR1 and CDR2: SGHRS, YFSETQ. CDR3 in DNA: TGCGCCAGCAGCTTGGGAGGGGGAGAGGATGAAAAACTGTTTTTT. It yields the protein CASSLGGGEDEKLFF.

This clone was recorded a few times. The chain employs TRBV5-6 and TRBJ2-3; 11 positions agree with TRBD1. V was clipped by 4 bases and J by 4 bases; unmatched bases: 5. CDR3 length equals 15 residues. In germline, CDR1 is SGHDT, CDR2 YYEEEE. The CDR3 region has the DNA TGTGCCAGCAGCCTGGACAGGGGGCCCCCAGATACGCAGTATTTT. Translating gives CASSLDRGPPDTQYF.

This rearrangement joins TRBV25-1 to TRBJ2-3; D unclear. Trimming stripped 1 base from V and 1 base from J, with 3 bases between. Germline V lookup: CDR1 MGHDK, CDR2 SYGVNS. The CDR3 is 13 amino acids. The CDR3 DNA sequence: TGTGCCAGCAGTGAATCGGGCACAGATACGCAGTATTTT. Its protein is CASSESGTDTQYF.

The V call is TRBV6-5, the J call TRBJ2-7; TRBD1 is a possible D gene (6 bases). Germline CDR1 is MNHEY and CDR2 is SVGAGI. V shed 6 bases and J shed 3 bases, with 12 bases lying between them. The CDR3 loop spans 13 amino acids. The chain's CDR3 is CASRSTGFYEQYF. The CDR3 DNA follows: TGTGCCAGCAGGTCAACAGGGTTCTACGAGCAGTACTTC.

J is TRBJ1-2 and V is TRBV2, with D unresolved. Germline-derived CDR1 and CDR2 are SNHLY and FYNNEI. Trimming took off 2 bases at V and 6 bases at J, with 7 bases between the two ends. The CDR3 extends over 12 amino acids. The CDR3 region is CASSETHNGYTF. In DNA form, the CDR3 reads TGTGCCAGCAGTGAAACTCACAATGGCTACACCTTC.